A selection of T cell receptor beta chains follows, all from one sample in a study of blood T cell repertoires in COVID-19. TCRdb's copy holds only in-frame clones and misses some; the assay was immunoSEQ multiplex PCR. The top ten hold under 5.5% of the sample, which has around 95,000 clones, around 90% seen once. Sequencing used peripheral blood. The receptors were gathered from a human donor in a cohort sampled during active COVID-19. Both conserved end residues are part of each CDR3. D genes are given only for firm matches. Only some rows state a clone size, as once, few, many or a class for expanded clones.

D	size	J	V	CDR3	DNA
TRBD1	.	TRBJ2-3	TRBV5-6	CASSSIFRGRGTDTQYF	TGTGCCAGCAGCTCCATTTTTAGGGGGCGAGGCACAGATACGCAGTATTTT
.	.	TRBJ2-7	TRBV7-2	CASSLVRSYEQYF	TGTGCCAGCAGCTTGGTGCGAAGTTACGAGCAGTACTTC
.	once	TRBJ2-3	TRBV2	CAGESAWDTQYF	TGTGCCGGGGAGTCGGCTTGGGATACGCAGTATTTT
TRBD1	.	TRBJ1-2	TRBV2	CASSEYHWSQTGNYGYTF	TGTGCCAGCAGTGAATATCACTGGTCCCAGACAGGGAACTATGGCTACACCTTC
TRBD1	once	TRBJ1-2	TRBV4-1	CASSQIQGTDGYTF	TGCGCCAGCAGCCAAATACAGGGGACAGACGGCTACACCTTC
.	.	TRBJ2-3	TRBV14	CASSEVRGDTQYF	TGTGCCAGCAGCGAGGTTCGGGGAGATACGCAGTATTTT
TRBD1	once	TRBJ2-2	TRBV4-1	CASSPPRPGQGVVTGELFF	TGCGCCAGCAGCCCCCCACGTCCGGGACAGGGGGTGGTCACCGGGGAGCTGTTTTTT
.	.	TRBJ1-1	TRBV7-9	CASSQLLNTEAFF	TGTGCCAGCAGCCAACTCCTGAACACTGAAGCTTTCTTT
.	.	TRBJ1-1	TRBV12-3/TRBV12-4	CASSSGRAFF	TGTGCCAGCAGTTCAGGCCGCGCTTTCTTT
.	.	TRBJ1-5	TRBV5-6	CASSITGRNQPQHF	TGTGCCAGCAGCATCACAGGGCGAAATCAGCCCCAGCATTTT
.	once	TRBJ1-6	TRBV27	CASSYAGRDSPLHF	TGTGCCAGCAGTTACGCGGGGAGGGATTCACCCCTCCACTTT
.	.	TRBJ2-7	TRBV5-1	CASRRTGSREQYF	TGCGCCAGCAGACGCACAGGGTCGAGGGAGCAGTACTTC
TRBD1	few	TRBJ1-2	TRBV30	CAWGSGGAYYGYTF	TGTGCCTGGGGATCAGGGGGCGCTTACTATGGCTACACCTTC
TRBD2	.	TRBJ2-1	TRBV3-1/TRBV3-2	CASSHAGEWNEQFF	TGTGCCAGCAGCCATGCGGGGGAGTGGAATGAGCAGTTCTTC
.	.	TRBJ2-7	TRBV28	CASSFHLESLTYEQYF	TGTGCCAGCAGTTTCCACCTGGAGTCCCTTACCTATGAGCAGTACTTC
.	.	TRBJ2-6	TRBV6-6	CASSYSSGTGANVLTF	TGTGCCAGCAGTTACTCATCAGGGACTGGGGCCAACGTCCTGACTTTC
.	.	TRBJ2-1	TRBV9	CASSVTPYTDNEQFF	TGTGCCAGCAGCGTAACCCCCTATACGGACAATGAGCAGTTCTTC
.	.	TRBJ1-6	TRBV19	CASSIRDISNSPLHF	TGTGCCAGTAGTATTCGGGACATCAGTAATTCACCCCTCCACTTT
.	.	TRBJ2-6	TRBV6-5	CASSPTGANVLTF	TGTGCCAGCAGTCCAACTGGGGCCAACGTCCTGACTTTC
.	.	TRBJ1-5	TRBV12-3/TRBV12-4	CASKHGNQPQHF	TGTGCCAGCAAGCACGGGAATCAGCCCCAGCATTTT
.	.	TRBJ2-7	TRBV9	CASSVLDTTYEQYF	TGTGCCAGCAGCGTTTTGGACACTACCTACGAGCAGTACTTC
TRBD2	.	TRBJ2-1	TRBV2	CASTLKGTSGTTGYNEQFF	TGTGCCAGCACCCTCAAAGGGACTAGCGGGACCACCGGGTACAATGAGCAGTTCTTC
TRBD1	.	TRBJ1-4	TRBV19	CASSSGTGNEKLFF	TGTGCCAGTAGCTCCGGGACAGGAAATGAAAAACTGTTTTTT
TRBD2	.	TRBJ2-3	TRBV5-1	CASSLAAGSSTDTQYF	TGCGCCAGCAGCCTCGCAGCGGGGTCTAGCACAGATACGCAGTATTTT
.	.	TRBJ1-2	TRBV11-2	CASSPEQRSGYTF	TGTGCCAGCAGCCCAGAACAGCGGTCCGGCTACACCTTC
TRBD2	.	TRBJ2-5	TRBV5-4	CASGTSGNQETQYF	TGTGCCAGCGGGACTAGCGGGAACCAAGAGACCCAGTACTTC
.	.	TRBJ2-7	TRBV6-2/TRBV6-3	CASSHQTEQYF	TGTGCCAGCAGTCACCAAACTGAGCAGTACTTC
.	.	TRBJ1-1	TRBV7-2	CASSFLRPDTEAFF	TGTGCCAGCAGCTTCCTCCGTCCGGACACTGAAGCTTTCTTT
TRBD2	.	TRBJ2-7	TRBV20-1	CSASVTSGSYEQYF	TGCAGTGCTAGTGTTACTAGCGGGAGCTACGAGCAGTACTTC
TRBD1	.	TRBJ2-5	TRBV2	CASSGDRGGETQYF	TGTGCCAGCAGTGGGGACAGGGGAGGAGAGACCCAGTACTTC
.	.	TRBJ2-4	TRBV11-2	CASRKPGRDKNIQYF	TGTGCCAGCAGGAAGCCGGGCCGGGACAAAAACATTCAGTACTTC
.	.	TRBJ2-3	TRBV28	CAIQAYSTDTQYF	TGTGCCATACAGGCATATAGCACAGATACGCAGTATTTT
.	.	TRBJ1-1	TRBV28	CASSPRTAKAFF	TGTGCCAGCAGCCCCCGGACAGCCAAAGCTTTCTTT
TRBD1	.	TRBJ1-1	TRBV14	CASSQHAPNTGTAEAFF	TGTGCCAGCAGCCAACATGCTCCAAACACCGGGACAGCGGAAGCTTTCTTT
TRBD2	.	TRBJ2-1	TRBV10-2	CASRALAGHNEQFF	TGCGCCAGCAGGGCCCTAGCGGGGCACAATGAGCAGTTCTTC
.	.	TRBJ2-7	TRBV28	CASSLWSLQENYEQYF	TGTGCCAGCAGTTTATGGAGTTTACAGGAGAACTACGAGCAGTACTTC
.	.	TRBJ2-7	TRBV5-5	CASSLDRGSKQYF	TGTGCCAGCAGCTTGGATCGCGGGTCAAAGCAGTACTTC
.	.	TRBJ1-1	TRBV4-1	CASSQSYRENTEAFF	TGCGCCAGCAGCCAGAGTTACAGGGAAAACACTGAAGCTTTCTTT
TRBD1	.	TRBJ2-3	TRBV3-1/TRBV3-2	CASSQRFPSPDRVIDTQYF	TGTGCCAGCAGCCAAAGATTCCCCTCCCCGGACAGGGTTATAGATACGCAGTATTTT
.	.	TRBJ1-4	TRBV19	CASSIYRAAEKLFF	TGTGCCAGTAGTATTTACAGGGCGGCTGAAAAACTGTTTTTT